One sample yielded the 26 T cell receptor beta chains listed below, sequenced in a study of CD8+CD57+ T cells in acquired aplastic anemia. CD8+CD57+ cell expansion, shown by flow cytometry, had occurred in the patients selected for sequencing. TCR beta VDJ and CDR3 profiling used genomic DNA as template. TCRdb independently ran MiXCR on the reads; one entry per CDR3 protein. The sample yields around 220,000 distinct CDR3 sequences, approximately 51% seen once. Sequencing was done on a sample of sorted CD4+, CD8+, or CD8+CD57+ T cells (not recorded which) from PBMCs. Source of these receptors: a human donor with aplastic anemia.

This clonotype has more than one count but fewer than ten. The genes are TRBV12-3 or TRBV12-4 and TRBJ2-2; 7 nucleotides align to TRBD2. This CDR3 contains 14 residues. Losses at the gene ends were 5 bases for V and 7 bases for J; bases not matched to a gene: 7. CDR3 sequence (DNA): TGTGCCAGCAGTGCGTTTAGGACTAGCGGGGAGCTGTTTTTT. Its translation is CASSAFRTSGELFF.

This chain links TRBV9 with TRBJ2-3; a possible D gene is TRBD2 (6 bases). This CDR3 comprises 15 residues. The germline gives CDR1 SGDLS, CDR2 YYNGEE. The V gene lost 3 bases and the J gene lost 0 bases, with 11 bases spanning the gap. CDR3 DNA: TGTGCCAGCAGCGCAACCGGGACTAGCACAGATACGCAGTATTTT. Amino acids: CASSATGTSTDTQYF.

This clonotype was picked up many times. The V and J genes are TRBV5-8 and TRBJ2-5; no clear D gene. CDR1 is SGHTS and CDR2 is YDEGEE in the germline V gene. The CDR3 has 14 amino acids. Between the trimmed V and J ends, which lost 0 bases and 0 bases, there was a span of 6 bases. CDR3 residues: CASSLGVNQETQYF. CDR3 coding DNA: TGTGCCAGCAGCTTGGGAGTGAACCAAGAGACCCAGTACTTC.

Ten or more counts support this clonotype. The chain has TRBV7-6 and TRBJ2-3; D is unclear. Germline lookup yields CDR1 SGHVS and CDR2 FNYEAQ. Trimming cost V 7 bases and J 5 bases, with 16 bases left between them. This CDR3 spans 14 amino acids. The CDR3 region is CASKGRRTGDTQYF. The CDR3 DNA is TGTGCCAGCAAAGGCCGCCGAACGGGAGATACGCAGTATTTT.

This clonotype was seen at least ten times. V and J are TRBV20-1 and TRBJ2-1, with D possibly being TRBD1 (7 bases). The ends were cut back, 6 bases at V and 6 bases at J, with 21 bases in the middle. The germline V gene has CDR1 DFQATT and CDR2 SNEGSKA (reference sequence). The CDR3 length is 15 residues. The CDR3, as DNA: TGCAGTGCGGCCCGGGGGCAGGGGGTTCGCAATGAGCAGTTCTTC. Translation gives CSAARGQGVRNEQFF.

Turning to this clonotype: A much larger clone lies a single base off, so this may be a read error. This chain joins TRBV20-1 and TRBJ1-1, with a possible D match to TRBD1 (6 bases). The germline CDR1 and CDR2 sequences are DFQATT and SNEGSKA (reference sequence). The CDR3 is made up of 14 amino acids. The CDR3 DNA follows: TGCGGTGCTAGAGAAAACAGGGAGAACACTGAAGCTTTCTTT. This encodes CGARENRENTEAFF.

The gene calls are TRBV28 and TRBJ1-4; D is uncertain. V was cut by 5 bases and J by 6 bases, with 16 bases left in between. From germline, CDR1 is MDHEN and CDR2 SYDVKM. The CDR3 is 15 residues long. In DNA form, the CDR3 reads TGTGCCAGCAGTCCCCCGAGGCCCTCGGATGAAAAACTGTTTTTT. It is translated as CASSPPRPSDEKLFF.

At least ten counts were recorded for this clonotype. V usage is TRBV7-9 and J usage is TRBJ2-3; 8 bases fit TRBD2. Per the germline V gene, CDR1 is SEHNR and CDR2 is FQNEAQ (reference sequence). J was trimmed by 2 bases and V by 3 bases; bases with no gene match: 4. This CDR3 comprises 15 residues. The CDR3 region has the DNA TGTGCCAGCAGCTTCGGGGGGGGCTTCACAGATACGCAGTATTTT. Amino acids: CASSFGGGFTDTQYF.

This clonotype was detected a few times. An end of the junction differs from the germline gene, which may be a read error. This sequence joins TRBV5-5 and TRBJ2-5; TRBD2 is a possible D gene (5 bases). The CDR3 extends over 12 amino acids. Germline CDR1 SGHKS, CDR2 YYEKEE (reference sequence). The CDR3, as DNA: TGCGCCAGCAGCTTGTCAGAGGGGACCCAGTACTTC. Amino acid sequence: CASSLSEGTQYF. The complete variable domain, with remaining parts taken from reference TRBV5-5 and TRBJ2-5, reads DAGVTQSPTHLIKTRGQQVTLRCSPISGHKSVSWYQQVLGQGPQFIFQYYEKEERGRGNFPDRFSARQFPNYSSELNVNALLLGDSALYLCASSLSEGTQYFGPGTRLLVL.

This chain links TRBV19 with TRBJ1-5; D call uncertain. Germline V gene sequence: CDR1 LNHDA, CDR2 SQIVND (reference sequence). The ends were cut back, 0 bases at V and 11 bases at J, with 8 bases in the middle. There are 12 residues in the CDR3. The CDR3 loop reads CASSIDQETQHF. The CDR3 DNA is TGTGCCAGTAGTATAGACCAAGAGACCCAGCATTTT.

This clonotype was seen at least ten times. The CDR3: CASSLTPDNGGAQYF. The CDR3 DNA reads as TGTGCCAGCAGCTTAACCCCGGACAACGGTGGGGCCCAGTACTTC. The chain is built from TRBV7-3 and TRBJ2-5, with a weak D call TRBD1 (5 bases). This CDR3 contains 15 residues. Trimming pared 0 bases from V and 9 bases from J, leaving 17 bases between. CDR1 and CDR2 from the germline V gene are SGHTA and FQGTGA.

Points on this clonotype: Since a much larger clone is just one base distant, this may be a read error. This sequence joins TRBV7-9 and TRBJ2-7; 10 nucleotides align to TRBD2. The CDR3 has 15 amino acids. The V gene end was trimmed by 8 bases and the J gene end by 3 bases; junction bases not matched to a gene: 10. In germline, CDR1 is SEHNR, CDR2 FQNEAQ (reference sequence). The CDR3 spells CASGRTGTSVYEQYF. The DNA for the CDR3 is TGTGCCAGCGGCCGTACCGGGACTAGCGTCTACGAGCAGTACTTC.

At least ten counts were recorded for this clonotype. The chain employs TRBV5-5 and TRBJ1-4, with a weak D call TRBD1 (6 bases). The V gene's germline CDR1 is SGHKS and CDR2 YYEKEE (reference sequence). With 2 bases removed from V and 5 bases from J, the gap between germline ends came to 10 bases. The CDR3 sequence is 14 residues long. DNA for the CDR3: TGTGCCAGCAGCTTCAGGGGAGGAAATGAAAAACTGTTTTTT. It codes for CASSFRGGNEKLFF.

CDR3 loop: CASSSRRGLSYEQYF. DNA for the CDR3: TGTGCCAGCAGCTCTAGACGGGGGCTGTCCTACGAGCAGTACTTC. The V and J genes are TRBV7-3 and TRBJ2-7; either TRBD1 or TRBD2 may fit D (6 bases each). The CDR3 runs to 15 residues. The germline V and J ends were trimmed by 4 bases and 1 base, with 14 bases remaining between them. Germline-derived CDR1 and CDR2 are SGHTA and FQGTGA.

This clonotype was seen a few times. The rearrangement uses TRBV7-8 and TRBJ2-7; D uncertain. Germline assignment: CDR1 SGHVS and CDR2 FQNEAQ. This CDR3 comprises 14 residues. Trimming removed 5 bases at V and 2 bases at J, with 13 bases between. CDR3 nucleotides: TGTGCCAGCAGCGCCGGGCCCAGAACCTACGAGCAGTACTTC. Translation: CASSAGPRTYEQYF.

This clonotype was found many times. This rearrangement joins TRBV20-1 to TRBJ2-7; TRBD2 matches 9 bases. The CDR3 is made up of 18 amino acids. Trimming removed 0 bases from V and 7 bases from J; junction bases left unmatched: 19. In germline, CDR1 is DFQATT, CDR2 SNEGSKA (reference sequence). Here the CDR3 reads CSARDHSVAGGADGEQYF. The CDR3 nucleotides are TGCAGTGCTAGAGATCACAGTGTGGCGGGGGGGGCTGATGGGGAGCAGTACTTC.

The chain links TRBV5-1 to TRBJ2-2, with 8 bases matching TRBD2. V gave up 3 bases and J gave up 4 bases; unmatched junction bases: 8. The CDR3 runs to 16 residues. Per the germline V gene, CDR1 is SGHRS and CDR2 is YFSETQ. The CDR3 protein is CASSSGRREGTGELFF. The CDR3 coding sequence is TGCGCCAGCAGCTCAGGTAGACGGGAGGGCACCGGGGAGCTGTTTTTT. Full variable domain (remainder filled in from reference TRBV5-1 and TRBJ2-2): KAGVTQTPRYLIKTRGQQVTLSCSPISGHRSVSWYQQTPGQGLQFLFEYFSETQRNKGNFPGRFSGRQFSNSRSEMNVSTLELGDSALYLCASSSGRREGTGELFFGEGSRLTVL.

This sequence joins TRBV29-1 and TRBJ1-2; TRBD1 matches at 9 bases. Germline V gene sequence: CDR1 SQVTM, CDR2 ANQGSEA. V shed 6 bases, J shed 4 bases, and the junction held 6 bases outside the gene matches. This CDR3 region has 13 residues. CDR3 in amino acids: CSVGTGRGYGYTF. CDR3 nucleotide sequence: TGCAGCGTGGGGACAGGGAGGGGCTATGGCTACACCTTC.

This chain uses TRBV7-2 with TRBJ2-7; D is unresolved. Looked up from germline, CDR1 is SGHTA and CDR2 is FQGNSA. The CDR3 contains 11 residues. V was cut by 4 bases and J by 5 bases, with 6 bases left in between. CDR3 protein: CASSWTHEQYF. As DNA, the CDR3 is TGTGCCAGCAGCTGGACGCACGAGCAGTACTTC.

This clonotype was counted ten times or more. The rearrangement links TRBV20-1 to TRBJ2-2; no clear D. The germline V and J ends were trimmed by 1 base and 7 bases, with 10 bases remaining between them. Looked up from germline, CDR1 is DFQATT and CDR2 is SNEGSKA (reference sequence). The CDR3 is 13 residues long. The DNA of the CDR3 is TGCAGTGCTAGAGTGGCTTCGAGCGGGGAGCTGTTTTTT. Residues: CSARVASSGELFF.

This chain links TRBV10-2 with TRBJ2-1, with 11 bases aligning to TRBD2. Per the germline V gene, CDR1 is WSHSY and CDR2 is SAAADI. This CDR3 is built from 15 residues. The junction had 5 bases not matched to a gene; V was cut back by 7 bases and J by 3 bases. The CDR3 nucleotides read TGCGCCAGCACATTAGCGGGAGGGCGCTACAATGAGCAGTTCTTC. It codes for CASTLAGGRYNEQFF.

This clonotype was counted many times. The rearrangement links TRBV15 to TRBJ2-1, with D perhaps TRBD1 (5 bases). Germline assignment: CDR1 LNHNV and CDR2 YYDKDF (reference sequence). V was clipped by 2 bases and J by 0 bases, with 8 bases between them. This CDR3 region has 15 residues. This CDR3 reads CATSRPRGSYNEQFF. The DNA of the CDR3 is TGTGCCACCAGCAGACCAAGGGGCTCCTACAATGAGCAGTTCTTC.

This clonotype was counted a single time. The chain combines TRBV11-2 with TRBJ2-7; possible D gene TRBD2, 6 bases. The V gene lost 5 bases and the J gene lost 3 bases, with 11 bases spanning the gap. The V gene's germline CDR1 is SGHAT and CDR2 FQNNGV. CDR3 length equals 13 residues. The CDR3 nucleotides read TGTGCCAGCAGCCGGTCGGGGGTCTACGAGCAGTACTTC. Translated: CASSRSGVYEQYF.

The chain employs TRBV10-3 and TRBJ1-2; TRBD1 matches 9 bases. Germline values: CDR1 ENHRY, CDR2 SYGVKD. The CDR3 extends over 15 amino acids. Losses at the gene ends were 5 bases for V and 8 bases for J; bases not matched to a gene: 12. The CDR3, as DNA: TGTGCCATCAGTCCAACCGGGACAGGGAGTCTAGGCTACACCTTC. It is translated as CAISPTGTGSLGYTF.

This clonotype was seen only a few times. The junction departs from the called germline gene at one end, perhaps through a read error. The V gene is TRBV12-3 or TRBV12-4, the J gene TRBJ2-6, with 7 bases aligning to TRBD1. The CDR3 is made up of 11 amino acids. CDR3 protein: CAIITGDTEAF. The CDR3 nucleotides are TGTGCCATCATAACAGGGGACACTGAAGCTTTC.

The chain joins TRBV15 to TRBJ1-1; unclear D gene. V dropped 3 bases and J dropped 1 base, with 9 bases sitting between them. The CDR3 loop spans 14 amino acids. Germline loops: CDR1 LNHNV, CDR2 YYDKDF (reference sequence). The CDR3 DNA is TGTGCCACCAGCAGTTACGGGCAGAACACTGAAGCTTTCTTT. This codes for CATSSYGQNTEAFF.